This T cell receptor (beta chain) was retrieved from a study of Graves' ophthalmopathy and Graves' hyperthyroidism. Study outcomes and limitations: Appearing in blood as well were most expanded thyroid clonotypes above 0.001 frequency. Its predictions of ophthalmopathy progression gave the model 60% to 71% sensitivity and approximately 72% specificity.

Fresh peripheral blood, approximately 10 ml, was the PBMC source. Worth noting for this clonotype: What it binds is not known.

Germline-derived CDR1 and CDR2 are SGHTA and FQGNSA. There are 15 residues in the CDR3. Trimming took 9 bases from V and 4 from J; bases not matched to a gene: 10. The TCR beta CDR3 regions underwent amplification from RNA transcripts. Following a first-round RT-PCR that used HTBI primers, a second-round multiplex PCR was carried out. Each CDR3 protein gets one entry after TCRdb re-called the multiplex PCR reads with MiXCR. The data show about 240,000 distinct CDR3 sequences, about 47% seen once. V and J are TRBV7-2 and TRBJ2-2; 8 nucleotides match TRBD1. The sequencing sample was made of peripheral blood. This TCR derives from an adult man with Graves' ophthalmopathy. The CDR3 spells CASTGQGGGTGELFF. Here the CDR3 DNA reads TGTGCCAGTACAGGACAGGGCGGAGGCACCGGGGAGCTGTTTTTT.